This T cell receptor beta chain was identified in a study of identical twins. Many counts were recorded for this clonotype. Using its own MiXCR run on the 5' RACE reads, TCRdb lists one record per CDR3 protein. The sample consists of some 320,000 distinct CDR3 sequences, 12% of them appearing once. This sample was shared with a second study, whose subject was yellow fever vaccine responses in identical twins.

This sequence originates from a young woman in good health. Source material: CD8+ T cells sorted from blood.

In DNA form, the CDR3 reads TGCAGCGTTGAAGGGGTAGGGGGCATATACGAGCAGTACTTC. This codes for CSVEGVGGIYEQYF. The chain employs TRBV29-1 and TRBJ2-7, with 7 bases lining up with TRBD1. Germline-derived CDR1 and CDR2 are SQVTM and ANQGSEA. V was clipped by 1 base and J by 4 bases; unmatched bases: 7. The CDR3 has 14 amino acids.